Included here is one TCR beta chain sequence, with context. This record comes from a study of blood T cells in healthy people across ages. Per the germline V gene, CDR1 is DFQATT and CDR2 is SNEGSKA (reference sequence). V dropped 6 bases and J dropped 0; count of bases not matched to a gene: 6. This CDR3 comprises 15 residues. A second PCR of 7 to 11 cycles used a sample-barcoded 5' primer and a J-beta primer mix. MiXCR, applied by TCRdb to the 5' RACE reads, yields one record per CDR3 protein. The table lists 1.8 million or so distinct CDR3 sequences, about two fifths of them singletons, with roughly 23% in the top ten.

V and J are TRBV20-1 and TRBJ2-5; TRBD2 aligns across 11 bases. Sequencing was done on a sample of blood. The receptor's source is a human donor in good health. CDR3 DNA sequence: TGCAGTGCCGAAGGGACTAGCGGAAACCAAGAGACCCAGTACTTC. Protein product: CSAEGTSGNQETQYF.